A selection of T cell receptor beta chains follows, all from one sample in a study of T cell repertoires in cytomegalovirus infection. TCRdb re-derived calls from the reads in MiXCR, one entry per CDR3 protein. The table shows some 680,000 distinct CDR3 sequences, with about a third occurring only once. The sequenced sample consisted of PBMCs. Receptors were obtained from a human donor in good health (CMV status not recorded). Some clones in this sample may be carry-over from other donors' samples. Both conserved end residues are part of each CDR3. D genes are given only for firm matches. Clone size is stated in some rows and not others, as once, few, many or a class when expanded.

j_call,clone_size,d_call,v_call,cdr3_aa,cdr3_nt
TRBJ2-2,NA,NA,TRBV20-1,CSARDLRRDTGELFF,TGCAGTGCTAGAGATCTTCGGAGGGACACCGGGGAGCTGTTTTTT
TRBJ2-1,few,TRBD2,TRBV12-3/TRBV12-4,CASSPREDEQFF,TGTGCCAGCAGTCCCCGGGAGGATGAGCAGTTCTTC
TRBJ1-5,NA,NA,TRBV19,CASSRRTEVRSNQPQHF,TGTGCCAGCTCAAGACGGACAGAGGTCAGGAGCAATCAGCCCCAGCATTTT
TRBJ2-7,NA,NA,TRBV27,CASSTNLLVSYEQYF,TGTGCCAGCAGCACCAACCTCCTCGTAAGCTACGAGCAGTACTTC
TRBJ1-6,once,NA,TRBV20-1,CSATPGPDNSPLHF,TGCAGTGCCACCCCGGGGCCCGATAATTCACCCCTCCACTTT
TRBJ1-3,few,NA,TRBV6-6,CASSYASSGNTIYF,TGTGCCAGCAGTTACGCGAGCTCTGGAAACACCATATATTTT
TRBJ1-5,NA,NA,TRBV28,CASSFKSGQRHQPQHF,TGTGCCAGCAGTTTTAAAAGTGGCCAGCGGCATCAGCCCCAGCATTTT
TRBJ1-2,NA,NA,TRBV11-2,CASSLDAAVYGYTF,TGTGCCAGCAGCTTAGATGCGGCGGTTTATGGCTACACCTTC
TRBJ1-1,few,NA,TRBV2,CASSDLRENGEAFF,TGTGCCAGCAGTGATTTGCGGGAAAACGGTGAAGCTTTCTTT
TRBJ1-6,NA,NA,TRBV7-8,CASSLARGYNSPLHF,TGTGCCAGCAGCTTAGCGCGGGGATATAATTCACCCCTCCACTTT